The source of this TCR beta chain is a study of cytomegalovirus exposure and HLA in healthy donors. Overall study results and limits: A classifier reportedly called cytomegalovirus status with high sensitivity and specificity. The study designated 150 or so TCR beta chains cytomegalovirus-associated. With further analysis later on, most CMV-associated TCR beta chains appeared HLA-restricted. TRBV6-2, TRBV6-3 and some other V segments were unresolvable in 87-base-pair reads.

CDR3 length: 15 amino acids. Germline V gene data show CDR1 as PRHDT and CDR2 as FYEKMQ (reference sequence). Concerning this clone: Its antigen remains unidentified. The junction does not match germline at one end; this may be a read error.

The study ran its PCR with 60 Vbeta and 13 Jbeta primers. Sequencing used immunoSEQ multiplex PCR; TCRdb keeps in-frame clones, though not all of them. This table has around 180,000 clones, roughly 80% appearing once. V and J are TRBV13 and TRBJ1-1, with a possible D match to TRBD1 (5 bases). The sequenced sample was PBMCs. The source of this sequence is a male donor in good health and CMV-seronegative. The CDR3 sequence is CASSKKRDGNTEASF. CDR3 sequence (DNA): TGTGCCAGCAGTAAGAAGCGGGACGGGAACACTGAAGCTTCCTTT.